Listed here are 21 T cell receptor beta chains from one sample, sequenced in a study of cytomegalovirus exposure and HLA in healthy donors. Only in-frame clones appear in the TCRdb table, and some are missing; sequencing was by immunoSEQ multiplex PCR. The table shows about 110,000 clones, with over 75% occurring only once. Sequencing was performed on PBMCs. The receptors here all came from a woman in her 30s in good health and CMV-seropositive.

The table lists this clone with a few counts. V is TRBV30 and J is TRBJ1-6, with TRBD1 matching over 7 bases. The germline gives CDR1 GTSNPN, CDR2 SVGIG (reference sequence). This CDR3 spans 13 amino acids. The V and J ends lost 7 bases and 7 bases, in that order; junction bases with no gene match: 7. This CDR3 reads CAYSGQTNSPLHF. The CDR3 nucleotides read TGTGCCTACTCGGGACAGACGAATTCACCCCTCCACTTT.

The chain is built from TRBV2 and TRBJ1-1, with a weak D call TRBD1 (6 bases). The germline gives CDR1 SNHLY, CDR2 FYNNEI. CDR3 length: 13 amino acids. Deletions cut 9 bases from V and 0 bases from J, with 11 bases between. The CDR3 here is CASARDMNTEAFF. CDR3 sequence (DNA): TGTGCCAGTGCCAGGGACATGAACACTGAAGCTTTCTTT. Full variable domain (rest looked up from reference TRBV2 and TRBJ1-1): EPEVTQTPSHQVTQMGQEVILRCVPISNHLYFYWYRQILGQKVEFLVSFYNNEISEKSEIFDDQFSVERPDGSNFTLKIRSTKLEDSAMYFCASARDMNTEAFFGQGTRLTVV.

V gene TRBV6-1 combines with J gene TRBJ1-1; the D is unclear. Trimming removed 3 bases at V and 2 bases at J, with 7 bases between. This CDR3 is 13 amino acids long. CDR1 MNHNS and CDR2 SASEGT come from the germline V gene. The CDR3 DNA is TGTGCCAGCAGTGAGAGGAGAAACACTGAAGCTTTCTTT. Translated, it gives CASSERRNTEAFF.

This sequence joins TRBV5-4 and TRBJ2-2; D is uncertain. Trimming took 0 bases from V and 1 from J, leaving 7 bases between them. The CDR3 is 15 amino acids. CDR1 and CDR2 from the germline V gene are SGHNT and YYREEE (reference sequence). The CDR3 DNA follows: TGTGCCAGCAGCTTGGGCGCAGGGAACACCGGGGAGCTGTTTTTT. Translating it yields CASSLGAGNTGELFF.

This clone occurred once. The rearrangement uses TRBV7-9 and TRBJ1-1, with TRBD1 identical over 7 bases. The CDR3 spans 15 residues. The germline V gene has CDR1 SEHNR and CDR2 FQNEAQ (reference sequence). Trimming at V came to 6 bases and at J to 0 bases, leaving 7 bases not matched to a gene. CDR3: CASSRPGQMNTEAFF. The DNA for the CDR3 is TGTGCCAGCAGTCGACCGGGACAGATGAACACTGAAGCTTTCTTT.

This rearrangement joins TRBV5-4 to TRBJ2-1; TRBD2 matches 7 bases. Germline loops: CDR1 SGHNT, CDR2 YYREEE (reference sequence). The CDR3 loop spans 14 amino acids. Trimming at V came to 4 bases and at J to 10 bases, leaving 11 bases not matched to a gene. Here the CDR3 DNA reads TGTGCCAGCAGCCGACTGGGGAGGGCACGGGAGCAGTTCTTC. Translation: CASSRLGRAREQFF.

The chain has TRBV12-5 and TRBJ1-1; D call uncertain. In germline, CDR1 is LGHNT, CDR2 FRNRAP. The CDR3 extends over 14 amino acids. The ends were cut back, 1 base at V and 0 bases at J, with 6 bases in the middle. CDR3 protein: CASGLGQMNTEAFF. For the CDR3, the DNA is TGTGCTAGTGGTTTGGGGCAGATGAACACTGAAGCTTTCTTT.

V usage is TRBV9 and J usage is TRBJ2-3; weak D call: TRBD1 (5 bases). This CDR3 has 16 amino acids. V lost 1 base to trimming and J lost 2 bases, with 14 bases between them. The germline gives CDR1 SGDLS, CDR2 YYNGEE. CDR3 protein: CASSVSGGASTDTQYF. CDR3 coding DNA: TGTGCCAGCAGCGTATCCGGTGGGGCCTCCACAGATACGCAGTATTTT.

The CDR3 bases are TGCGCCAGCAGCTTGGGGCGCGGGAGGGGCACAGATACGCAGTATTTT. The encoded protein is CASSLGRGRGTDTQYF. The gene calls are TRBV5-1 and TRBJ2-3, with 9 positions matching TRBD2. The CDR3 is made up of 16 amino acids. Germline V lookup: CDR1 SGHRS, CDR2 YFSETQ. Trimming took 0 bases from V and 1 from J; bases not matched to a gene: 3.

The chain has TRBV29-1 and TRBJ2-5; TRBD2 is a possible D gene (6 bases). V lost 4 bases and J lost 0, with 9 bases in between. The CDR3 covers 13 residues. Germline CDR1 and CDR2: SQVTM and ANQGSEA. The CDR3 DNA reads as TGCAGCGTTGCCGGGGGAAACCAAGAGACCCAGTACTTC. It specifies CSVAGGNQETQYF.

The genes are TRBV29-1 and TRBJ2-3; 9 nucleotides align to TRBD1. The CDR3 has 15 amino acids. J lost 0 bases, V lost 3 bases, and 4 bases had no gene match. Germline V gene data show CDR1 as SQVTM and CDR2 as ANQGSEA. DNA of the CDR3: TGCAGCGTTGATAGGACAGGGGCTAGCACAGATACGCAGTATTTT. Its protein product is CSVDRTGASTDTQYF.

The chain has TRBV10-3 and TRBJ2-7; tentative D call: TRBD2 (5 bases). Germline CDR1 is ENHRY and CDR2 is SYGVKD. There are 13 residues in the CDR3. V lost 6 bases to trimming and J lost 1 base, with 10 bases between them. As DNA, the CDR3 is TGTGCCATCAGGGACTGGATTTCCTACGAGCAGTACTTC. It codes for CAIRDWISYEQYF.

V and J are TRBV11-2 and TRBJ1-2, with D perhaps TRBD1 (5 bases). In germline, CDR1 is SGHAT, CDR2 FQNNGV. This CDR3 contains 12 residues. The V and J ends lost 5 bases and 8 bases respectively, with 12 bases between them. The CDR3 DNA reads TGTGCCAGCAGCCAGCTTTGGGGCGGCTACACCTTC. Encoded protein: CASSQLWGGYTF.

The chain combines TRBV29-1 with TRBJ2-2; the D gene is possibly TRBD1 (6 bases). The germline V gene encodes CDR1 SQVTM and CDR2 ANQGSEA. The CDR3 extends over 15 amino acids. Between the trimmed V and J ends, which lost 4 bases and 0 bases, there was a span of 12 bases. CDR3 loop: CSVVTGVSNTGELFF. The CDR3 DNA reads TGCAGCGTTGTGACAGGCGTTTCGAACACCGGGGAGCTGTTTTTT.

This clone was seen only once. The J gene is TRBJ2-5, the V gene TRBV19; 9 bases are a match to TRBD2. In germline, CDR1 is LNHDA, CDR2 SQIVND (reference sequence). V lost 7 bases, J lost 8 bases, and 14 bases stayed unmatched. CDR3 length: 15 amino acids. CDR3 sequence (DNA): TGTGCCAGTACACCGGGACTAGCTCACCGGGAAACCCAGTACTTC. Encoded protein: CASTPGLAHRETQYF.

The rearrangement uses TRBV28 and TRBJ1-2, with 12 bases identical to TRBD1. J was trimmed by 7 bases and V by 7 bases; bases with no gene match: 10. The germline V gene encodes CDR1 MDHEN and CDR2 SYDVKM. This CDR3 contains 15 residues. The CDR3 here is CASNTPGQGAGGYTF. CDR3 nucleotides: TGTGCCAGCAACACACCGGGACAGGGGGCGGGTGGCTACACCTTC.

The chain links TRBV13 to TRBJ2-1; maybe TRBD2 (6 bases). Per germline, CDR1 PRHDT and CDR2 FYEKMQ (reference sequence). This CDR3 region has 15 residues. V lost 5 bases to trimming and J lost 6 bases, with 17 bases between them. CDR3 in amino acids: CASSNPGLGGNEQFF. The CDR3 nucleotides read TGTGCCAGCAGCAACCCGGGACTGGGGGGCAATGAGCAGTTCTTC.

V is TRBV5-1 and J is TRBJ2-2; weak D call: TRBD2 (5 bases). There are 15 residues in the CDR3. The ends were cut back, 6 bases at V and 0 bases at J, with 12 bases in the middle. CDR1 and CDR2 from the germline V gene are SGHRS and YFSETQ. CDR3 residues: CASNFRGANTGELFF. The DNA of the CDR3 is TGCGCCAGCAATTTCCGGGGTGCGAACACCGGGGAGCTGTTTTTT.

J is TRBJ1-4 and V is TRBV18, with D unresolved. Germline CDR1 and CDR2: KGHSH and LQKENI. The germline V and J ends were trimmed by 6 bases and 5 bases, with 16 bases remaining between them. The CDR3 has 15 amino acids. The chain's CDR3 is CASSPVDKANEKLFF. The DNA of the CDR3 is TGTGCCAGCTCGCCCGTTGACAAGGCGAATGAAAAACTGTTTTTT. The entire variable domain, with the rest obtained from reference TRBV18 and TRBJ1-4, is as follows: NAGVMQNPRHLVRRRGQEARLRCSPMKGHSHVYWYRQLPEEGLKFMVYLQKENIIDESGMPKERFSAEFPKEGPSILRIQQVVRGDSAAYFCASSPVDKANEKLFFGSGTQLSVL.

The rearrangement uses TRBV5-6 and TRBJ2-1, with 9 positions matching TRBD2. The V gene's germline CDR1 is SGHDT and CDR2 YYEEEE. Trimming took 4 bases from V and 6 from J; bases not matched to a gene: 11. CDR3 length: 16 residues. CDR3 amino acids: CASSVSLAGTVNEQFF. The CDR3 DNA is TGTGCCAGCAGCGTTTCGCTAGCGGGAACGGTCAATGAGCAGTTCTTC.

The rearrangement joins TRBV6-1 to TRBJ1-1, with D perhaps matching TRBD1 (5 bases). V was pared by 6 bases and J by 6 bases, with 8 bases between. Per germline, CDR1 MNHNS and CDR2 SASEGT. The CDR3 spans 11 residues. In DNA form, the CDR3 reads TGTGCCAGCAGCCCGGGGGCTGAAGCTTTCTTT. Translation gives CASSPGAEAFF.